This T cell receptor beta chain was documented in a study of shared clonotypes between healthy human individuals. Study at large: The people who gave samples were two women and a few men aged 18 to 49. Per donor, three plates held CD4 naive cells, three held CD4 memory, two held CD8 naive and one held CD8 memory.

Germline-derived CDR1 and CDR2 are MNHNS and SASEGT. V was shortened by 2 bases and J by 4 bases, with 14 bases between the two germline ends. The CDR3 runs 16 residues. The protocol was immunoSEQ multiplex PCR, while the TCRdb copy is restricted to in-frame clones and leaves out a portion. The data show more than 1,200,000 clones, just under 99% seen once. Comment on this clone: Its antigen is still unknown.

Study findings and constraints: A handful of donors had about 5% of their naive CD4 clonotypes in common.

The material sequenced was naive CD4+ T cells sorted from blood. The subset here: CD45RA+ positively selected. This chain links TRBV6-1 with TRBJ2-2, with D possibly called TRBD1 or TRBD2 (5 bases each). This clonotype originated in a man aged 30 to 45 in good health. The CDR3 spells CASSERGRAVTGELFF. The CDR3 bases are TGTGCCAGCAGTGAAAGGGGCAGAGCGGTCACCGGGGAGCTGTTTTTT.